This is a list of T cell receptor beta chains from one sample in a study of blood T cell repertoires in COVID-19. The table came from immunoSEQ multiplex PCR; TCRdb's copy has only in-frame clones and leaves some out. The sample has about 200,000 clones, about 91% seen once. Sequenced sample: peripheral blood. Receptors were obtained from a man aged 18 to 30 with active or convalescent COVID-19. Both conserved end residues are part of each CDR3. D genes are given only for firm matches. Where a row states a size, it is once, few, many or the class of an expanded clone; other rows omit it.

d_call	v_call	j_call	clone_size	cdr3_nt	cdr3_aa
NA	TRBV5-1	TRBJ1-2	NA	TGCGCCAGCAGCTTGGAACGCAGAAACTATGGCTACACCTTC	CASSLERRNYGYTF
TRBD1	TRBV7-9	TRBJ2-2	NA	TGTGCCAGCAGCTTAGAGCACAGGGGTGGGGAGCTGTTTTTT	CASSLEHRGGELFF
NA	TRBV28	TRBJ1-2	NA	TGTGCCACCCACGGCAGGGCAACCTATGGCTACACCTTC	CATHGRATYGYTF
NA	TRBV5-5	TRBJ1-4	NA	TGTGCCAGCAGCTTGGTTTGGTCCAGGTCTAATGAAAAACTGTTTTTT	CASSLVWSRSNEKLFF
NA	TRBV6-2/TRBV6-3	TRBJ2-4	NA	TGTGCCAGCAGTTTAGGGGTTGCAAGAAACATTCAGTACTTC	CASSLGVARNIQYF
NA	TRBV4-2	TRBJ1-1	once	TGTGCCAGCAGCCAAGGTAGCTCCACAACCAAGAACACTGAAGCTTTCTTT	CASSQGSSTTKNTEAFF
NA	TRBV6-6	TRBJ2-3	NA	TGTGCCAGCAGTTACGATAGAGATACGCAGTATTTT	CASSYDRDTQYF
NA	TRBV20-1	TRBJ1-1	once	TGCAGTGTCCCCCCTAACACTGAAGCTTTCTTT	CSVPPNTEAFF
NA	TRBV19	TRBJ1-3	NA	TGTGCCAGTAGTCCATCCGGGGAGACTGGAAACACCATATATTTT	CASSPSGETGNTIYF
NA	TRBV15	TRBJ2-3	NA	TGTGCCACCAGCAGAGATCGGGATACGCAGTATTTT	CATSRDRDTQYF
NA	TRBV10-1	TRBJ2-5	once	TGCGCCAGCAGTGGGGCAGCCCAAGAGACCCAGTACTTC	CASSGAAQETQYF